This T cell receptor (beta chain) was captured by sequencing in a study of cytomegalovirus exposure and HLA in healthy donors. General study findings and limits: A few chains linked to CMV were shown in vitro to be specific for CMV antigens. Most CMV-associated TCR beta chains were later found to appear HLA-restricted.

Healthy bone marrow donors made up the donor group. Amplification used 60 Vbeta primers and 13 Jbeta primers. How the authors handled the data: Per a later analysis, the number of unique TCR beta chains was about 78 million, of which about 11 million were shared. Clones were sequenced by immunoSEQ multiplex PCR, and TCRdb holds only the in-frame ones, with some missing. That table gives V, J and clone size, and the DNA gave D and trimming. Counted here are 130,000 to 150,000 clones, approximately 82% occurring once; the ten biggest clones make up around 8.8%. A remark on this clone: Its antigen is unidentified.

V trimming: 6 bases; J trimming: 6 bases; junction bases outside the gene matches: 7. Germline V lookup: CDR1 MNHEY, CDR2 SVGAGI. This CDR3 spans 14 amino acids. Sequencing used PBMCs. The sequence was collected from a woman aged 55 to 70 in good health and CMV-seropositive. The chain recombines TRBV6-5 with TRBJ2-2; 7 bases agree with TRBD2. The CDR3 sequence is CASRQGLTAGELFF. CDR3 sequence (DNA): TGTGCCAGCAGGCAGGGACTAACCGCCGGGGAGCTGTTTTTT.